Sequencing of this TCR beta chain was carried out in a study of technical replicates of blood from a handful of donors. TCRdb keeps only in-frame clones here, not all; method: immunoSEQ multiplex PCR. The top ten clones hold 0.19% of a sample with about 59,000 clones, about 97% of them seen once. This sequence originates from a human donor in good health. Sequencing was carried out using T cells isolated from PBMCs.

Here the CDR3 DNA reads TGTGCCAGCAGTCTCAGGGGAAGGGGCGTATACGAGCAGTACTTC. It codes for CASSLRGRGVYEQYF. V is TRBV6-5 and J is TRBJ2-7; tentatively, D is TRBD1 (6 bases). The V gene lost 5 bases and the J gene lost 4 bases, with 18 bases spanning the gap. This CDR3 contains 15 residues. Germline-derived CDR1 and CDR2 are MNHEY and SVGAGI.